The present entry profiles one T cell receptor beta chain with its context. Its specificity is not known. This sample was taken from a study of post-analysis software for immune sequencing data. Background on the study: The patients showed relapsing-remitting, secondary progressive and progressive-relapsing multiple sclerosis courses. General study findings and limits: In patients, five TRBV segments were more frequent than in controls, with TRBV5-6, TRBV5-1 and TRBV20-1 among them.

The authors incorporated unique molecular identifiers into the TCR beta cDNA libraries. TCRdb reprocessed the PCR reads via MiXCR and lists one record per CDR3 protein. The table shows hundreds of thousands of distinct CDR3 sequences, with roughly 50% occurring only once. The V end lost 6 bases, the J end lost 5 bases, and 20 bases lay between the germline ends. Germline lookup yields CDR1 SNHLY and CDR2 FYNNEI. This CDR3 spans 15 amino acids. The sample comprised blood. The chain employs TRBV2 and TRBJ2-7; D may be TRBD1 (6 bases). The clonotype comes from a girl between 5 and 17 years old with multiple sclerosis. CDR3 amino acids: CASRATGGQSNEQYF. CDR3 nucleotide sequence: TGTGCCAGCAGGGCCACTGGGGGCCAGTCGAACGAGCAGTACTTC.